This T cell receptor beta chain was found in a study of blood T cell repertoires in COVID-19. Study overall: PBMCs, B-cell-depleted T cells, or T cells provided the cDNA or gDNA that made up the material.

For this clone: Germline and junction disagree at one end, which may indicate a read error.

Measured with immunoSEQ multiplex PCR; TCRdb has only the in-frame clones, and not every one. The table includes about 130,000 clones, around 70% detected once. The sequencing input was peripheral blood. This TCR was recovered from a man between 60 and 70 years old with acute or convalescent COVID-19.

CDR3 protein: CASQPDRGKQPQHF. In DNA form, the CDR3 reads TGTGCCAGCCAACCAGACAGGGGCAAGCAGCCCCAGCATTTT. This chain links TRBV18 with TRBJ1-5; TRBD1 matches 8 bases. This CDR3 contains 14 residues. From germline, CDR1 is KGHSH and CDR2 LQKENI.